A single sample is the source of the 30 T cell receptor beta chains below, sequenced in a study of response to subunit inactivated influenza vaccine. From the RT-PCR reads, TCRdb called clonotypes with MiXCR, one entry per CDR3 protein. The data show hundreds of thousands of distinct CDR3 sequences, 15% to 20% seen once. The source was PBMCs from blood, collected 4 to 6 days after vaccination. These receptors were collected from a man in his fifties or sixties who received an inactivated influenza vaccine.

The V gene is TRBV4-1, the J gene TRBJ2-1, with 8 bases matching TRBD1. The CDR3 length is 15 residues. Looked up from germline, CDR1 is MGHRA and CDR2 is YSYEKL. The V segment lost 4 bases and the J segment 4 bases; nucleotides outside the gene matches: 6. CDR3 protein: CASSPYWTGYNEQFF. DNA of the CDR3: TGCGCCAGCAGCCCATACTGGACAGGGTACAATGAGCAGTTCTTC.

The rearrangement links TRBV6-2 or TRBV6-3 to TRBJ2-5; no definite D call. CDR1 and CDR2 (germline): MNHEY, SVGEGT. Trimming left V 4 bases short and J 5 bases short, with 8 bases between. The CDR3 is 12 residues long. The CDR3 region has the DNA TGTGCCAGCAGTTCCCGGCGGGAGACCCAGTACTTC. This translates into CASSSRRETQYF.

This clonotype has more than one count but fewer than ten. The V call is TRBV7-8, the J call TRBJ2-7; 7 nucleotides agree with TRBD1. The V segment lost 5 bases and the J segment 5 bases; nucleotides outside the gene matches: 12. This CDR3 spans 15 amino acids. Germline assignment: CDR1 SGHVS and CDR2 FQNEAQ. DNA for the CDR3: TGTGCCAGCAGCCTCGGCCAGGGGGTGATCCACGAGCAGTACTTC. The encoded protein is CASSLGQGVIHEQYF.

This chain links TRBV5-1 with TRBJ1-2, with D uncertain. The CDR3 extends over 14 amino acids. Germline V gene sequence: CDR1 SGHRS, CDR2 YFSETQ. V lost 0 bases, J lost 4 bases, and 10 bases lay in between. In DNA, the CDR3 is TGCGCCAGCAGCTTGGTGGCAGAATCCTATGGCTACACCTTC. As protein: CASSLVAESYGYTF.

This clonotype appeared many times. J is TRBJ2-3 and V is TRBV29-1, with 8 bases fitting TRBD1. Germline V gene lookup returns CDR1 SQVTM and CDR2 ANQGSEA. Trimming took 6 bases from V and 0 from J; bases not matched to a gene: 11. This CDR3 spans 16 amino acids. CDR3 bases: TGCAGCGTCAGGGGGCCAGCAACAACTAGCACAGATACGCAGTATTTT. This encodes CSVRGPATTSTDTQYF.

The V call is TRBV12-3 or TRBV12-4, the J call TRBJ1-5; D gene ambiguous. V gave up 3 bases and J gave up 6 bases, with 6 bases separating them. The length of the CDR3 is 12 residues. The CDR3 here is CASSFPLQPQHF. In nucleotides, the CDR3 is TGTGCCAGCAGTTTTCCCCTTCAGCCCCAGCATTTT.

This sequence joins TRBV7-9 and TRBJ2-5; 7 bases map to TRBD1. This CDR3 has 15 residues. Trimming cost V 4 bases and J 1 base; bases outside gene matches: 6. From germline, CDR1 is SEHNR and CDR2 FQNEAQ (reference sequence). CDR3 nucleotide sequence: TGTGCCAGCAGCTACCCGGACAGGCTCCAAGAGACCCAGTACTTC. The encoded protein is CASSYPDRLQETQYF.

This chain connects TRBV10-3 to TRBJ2-1; tentatively, D is TRBD1 or TRBD2 (5 bases each). V gave up 1 base and J gave up 5 bases, with 12 bases separating them. The CDR3 contains 15 residues. Germline values: CDR1 ENHRY, CDR2 SYGVKD. CDR3 nucleotides: TGTGCCATCAGTGAGTTATTCGGGGCCAACAATGAGCAGTTCTTC. It is translated as CAISELFGANNEQFF.

The V and J genes are TRBV7-9 and TRBJ2-5, with D perhaps matching TRBD1 or TRBD2 (5 bases each). Germline V gene data show CDR1 as SEHNR and CDR2 as FQNEAQ (reference sequence). Trimming took off 4 bases at V and 5 bases at J, with 20 bases between the two ends. The CDR3 covers 16 residues. The CDR3 region is CASSSRKRGDGETQYF. In nucleotides, the CDR3 is TGTGCCAGCAGCTCCCGAAAACGGGGCGACGGGGAGACCCAGTACTTC.

The chain uses TRBV19 and TRBJ2-1, with TRBD2 matching 12 bases. CDR1 LNHDA and CDR2 SQIVND come from the germline V gene (reference sequence). The CDR3 totals 15 residues. With V trimmed by 6 bases and J by 9 bases, 9 bases remained unmatched. The CDR3 here is CASSMTSGSRTEQFF. The CDR3 bases are TGTGCCAGTAGCATGACTAGCGGGAGTAGGACTGAGCAGTTCTTC.

This clonotype was observed a handful of times. V usage is TRBV4-1 and J usage is TRBJ2-4; D ambiguous. Trimming shortened V by 3 bases and J by 7 bases, and 10 bases separated the two germline ends. From germline, CDR1 is MGHRA and CDR2 YSYEKL. There are 13 residues in the CDR3. The CDR3 here is CASSQGPGNIQYF. The CDR3 nucleotides read TGCGCCAGCAGCCAGGGCCCGGGCAACATTCAGTACTTC.

The J gene is TRBJ2-2, the V gene TRBV5-1; D gene ambiguous. V was cut by 2 bases and J by 5 bases, with 4 bases left in between. The CDR3 is 12 residues long. In germline, CDR1 is SGHRS, CDR2 YFSETQ. This chain's CDR3 is CASSLKTGELFF. CDR3 coding DNA: TGCGCCAGCAGCTTAAAGACCGGGGAGCTGTTTTTT.

J is TRBJ1-5 and V is TRBV7-9; the D gene is possibly TRBD1 (6 bases). Germline assignment: CDR1 SEHNR and CDR2 FQNEAQ (reference sequence). The length of the CDR3 is 14 residues. The V end was cut by 5 bases, the J end by 7 bases, with 15 bases between. CDR3 sequence reads: CASSQGGLSQPQHF. As DNA, the CDR3 is TGTGCCAGCAGCCAAGGGGGGTTAAGCCAGCCCCAGCATTTT.

This clonotype was counted only a few times. J is TRBJ2-1 and V is TRBV5-4, with 8 bases that match TRBD1. The CDR3 sequence is 16 residues long. Per germline, CDR1 SGHNT and CDR2 YYREEE (reference sequence). The V and J ends lost 3 bases and 3 bases, in that order; junction bases with no gene match: 8. CDR3 protein: CASSSGGQDLYNEQFF. CDR3 DNA sequence: TGTGCCAGCAGCTCAGGGGGACAGGACCTCTACAATGAGCAGTTCTTC.

This clonotype occurred many times. The chain combines TRBV12-3 or TRBV12-4 with TRBJ2-1; 7 nucleotides align to TRBD2. The J segment lost 4 bases and the V segment lost 6 bases, leaving 3 bases of the junction unmatched. CDR3 size: 13 residues. CDR3 loop: CASSWGGYNEQFF. In DNA, the CDR3 is TGTGCCAGCAGCTGGGGGGGTTACAATGAGCAGTTCTTC.

This chain links TRBV5-1 with TRBJ2-7, with D possibly being TRBD2 (5 bases). Trimming pared 3 bases from V and 2 bases from J, leaving 18 bases between. The CDR3 is made up of 16 amino acids. Germline V gene lookup returns CDR1 SGHRS and CDR2 YFSETQ. The chain's CDR3 is CASSSYTGIITYEQYF. Here the CDR3 DNA reads TGCGCCAGCAGCTCGTACACGGGGATTATCACCTACGAGCAGTACTTC.

In its sample, this clonotype was seen a few times. This chain joins TRBV29-1 and TRBJ2-1; no clear D. The CDR3 length is 13 residues. CDR1 and CDR2 (germline): SQVTM, ANQGSEA. The V end lost 4 bases, the J end lost 0 bases, and 7 bases lay between the germline ends. Written as DNA, the CDR3 is TGCAGCGTTGGTTCCAGCTCCTACAATGAGCAGTTCTTC. Translating gives CSVGSSSYNEQFF.

Only a few counts were recorded for this clonotype. The chain couples TRBV19 to TRBJ2-3; 7 bases fit TRBD1. Germline CDR1 and CDR2: LNHDA and SQIVND (reference sequence). This CDR3 comprises 15 residues. V trimming: 6 bases; J trimming: 2 bases; junction bases outside the gene matches: 8. CDR3 loop: CASSPKGAYTDTQYF. CDR3 nucleotides: TGTGCCAGTAGCCCCAAGGGGGCTTACACAGATACGCAGTATTTT.

This clonotype was detected many times. V usage is TRBV6-1 and J usage is TRBJ1-1, with 7 bases identical to TRBD1. V lost 3 bases, J lost 3 bases, and 1 base stayed unmatched. The CDR3 is made up of 13 amino acids. In germline, CDR1 is MNHNS, CDR2 SASEGT. As DNA, the CDR3 is TGTGCCAGCAGTGACAGGGGGTACACTGAAGCTTTCTTT. This codes for CASSDRGYTEAFF.

The rearrangement uses TRBV9 and TRBJ2-7; 8 nucleotides agree with TRBD2. V dropped 4 bases and J dropped 2; count of bases not matched to a gene: 5. The CDR3 is 14 amino acids. The V gene's germline CDR1 is SGDLS and CDR2 YYNGEE. The CDR3 DNA sequence: TGTGCCAGCAGCCCGGGGGGGAGCCCCTACGAGCAGTACTTC. This sequence encodes CASSPGGSPYEQYF.

This clonotype was detected only a few times. J is TRBJ1-5 and V is TRBV24-1, with D hard to call. Trimming cost V 4 bases and J 9 bases, with 15 bases left between them. Looked up from germline, CDR1 is KGHDR and CDR2 is SFDVKD. This CDR3 has 14 residues. The CDR3: CATSESASLRPQHF. CDR3 sequence (DNA): TGTGCCACCAGTGAGAGCGCCAGCCTGAGGCCCCAGCATTTT.

The rearrangement joins TRBV7-9 to TRBJ2-7; D may be TRBD2 (6 bases). V shed 1 base and J shed 3 bases, with 19 bases lying between them. The CDR3 loop spans 17 amino acids. Germline loops: CDR1 SEHNR, CDR2 FQNEAQ (reference sequence). CDR3 region: CASSLGGLRALFYEQYF. CDR3 DNA sequence: TGTGCCAGCAGCTTAGGGGGACTCAGGGCTCTCTTCTACGAGCAGTACTTC.

This clonotype was observed a handful of times. J is TRBJ2-2 and V is TRBV4-3; D is possibly TRBD1 or TRBD2 (5 bases each). This CDR3 region has 16 residues. Germline values: CDR1 LGHNA, CDR2 YSLEER. V dropped 2 bases and J dropped 5 bases, with 15 bases sitting between them. The CDR3 spells CASSQTEGLGTGELFF. For the CDR3, the DNA is TGCGCCAGCAGCCAAACTGAGGGGTTGGGGACCGGGGAGCTGTTTTTT.

The J gene is TRBJ1-5, the V gene TRBV7-2; 9 bases map to TRBD1. Germline-derived CDR1 and CDR2 are SGHTA and FQGNSA. This CDR3 has 15 amino acids. J was trimmed by 7 bases and V by 5 bases; bases with no gene match: 9. The CDR3 here is CASSTGTGFGQPQHF. In DNA, the CDR3 is TGTGCCAGCAGCACCGGGACAGGGTTCGGGCAGCCCCAGCATTTT.

This clonotype was observed a handful of times. The J gene is TRBJ2-1, the V gene TRBV7-9, with TRBD2 as a possible D gene (5 bases). The CDR3 runs to 14 residues. V dropped 6 bases and J dropped 0 bases, with 9 bases sitting between them. The V gene's germline CDR1 is SEHNR and CDR2 FQNEAQ (reference sequence). The CDR3 here is CASRPGSSYNEQFF. The CDR3, as DNA: TGTGCCAGCAGGCCGGGAAGCTCCTACAATGAGCAGTTCTTC.

The rearrangement uses TRBV4-3 and TRBJ2-1; 7 positions match TRBD2. J lost 10 bases, V lost 3 bases, and 9 bases had no gene match. CDR1 LGHNA and CDR2 YSLEER come from the germline V gene. The CDR3 contains 14 residues. In DNA form, the CDR3 reads TGCGCCAGCAGCCACATCAGCGGGGCTGAGGAGCAGTTCTTC. Its translation is CASSHISGAEEQFF.

J is TRBJ2-1 and V is TRBV20-1, with a weak D call TRBD2 (6 bases). CDR3 length: 16 residues. V was clipped by 0 bases and J by 1 base, with 13 bases between them. Germline CDR1 and CDR2: DFQATT and SNEGSKA (reference sequence). The CDR3 is CSARDAGLISYNEQFF. CDR3 bases: TGCAGTGCTAGAGATGCGGGACTGATATCCTACAATGAGCAGTTCTTC.

V and J are TRBV11-2 and TRBJ2-7; D perhaps matches TRBD1 (7 bases). V was clipped by 2 bases and J by 3 bases, with 14 bases between them. The CDR3 is made up of 15 amino acids. Germline lookup yields CDR1 SGHAT and CDR2 FQNNGV. CDR3 amino acids: CASSLTQGGHYEQYF. CDR3 coding DNA: TGTGCCAGCAGCTTAACCCAGGGGGGACACTACGAGCAGTACTTC.

The chain has TRBV10-3 and TRBJ2-7; tentatively, D is TRBD1 (6 bases). V lost 5 bases and J 6 bases, leaving 14 bases between the germline ends. Germline V gene lookup returns CDR1 ENHRY and CDR2 SYGVKD. The CDR3 has 13 amino acids. CDR3 DNA sequence: TGTGCCATCAGTCGGACAGATTCGGGCGAGCAGTACTTC. Protein product: CAISRTDSGEQYF.

About this clonotype: No conserved phenylalanine or tryptophan is present at the end of the CDR3, so a read error is the likely explanation. The chain uses TRBV5-1 and TRBJ2-1; D gene ambiguous. Germline V lookup: CDR1 SGHRS, CDR2 YFSETQ. V gave up 0 bases and J gave up 3 bases, with 10 bases separating them. The CDR3 is made up of 15 amino acids. The CDR3: CASSLVSSVYNEQFL. For the CDR3, the DNA is TGCGCCAGCAGCTTGGTGTCTTCCGTCTACAATGAGCAGTTCCTC.